The 28 T cell receptor beta chains below all came from one sample that was sequenced in a study of cytomegalovirus exposure and HLA in healthy donors. The study ran its PCR with 60 Vbeta and 13 Jbeta primers. Assay: immunoSEQ multiplex PCR; the TCRdb copy retains only in-frame clones and omits some. The sample includes about 130,000 clones, around 80% of them seen just once. The source material was PBMCs. These receptor sequences come from a man aged 35-49 years in good health and CMV-seropositive.

The V gene is TRBV7-8, the J gene TRBJ2-5; 13 bases are shared with TRBD2. The CDR3 spans 17 residues. V lost 5 bases to trimming and J lost 4 bases; unmatched junction nucleotides: 10. The germline gives CDR1 SGHVS, CDR2 FQNEAQ. The CDR3 sequence: CASSVTRTSGSAETQYF. Here the CDR3 DNA reads TGTGCCAGCAGCGTAACCCGGACTAGCGGGAGCGCAGAGACCCAGTACTTC.

The sample holds a few counts of this clone. The chain is built from TRBV6-5 and TRBJ1-4, with TRBD1 matching 8 bases. Germline CDR1 is MNHEY and CDR2 is SVGAGI. V was clipped by 8 bases and J by 3 bases; unmatched bases: 5. The CDR3 loop spans 14 amino acids. The CDR3 spells CASGVDRANEKLFF. The CDR3 coding sequence is TGTGCCAGCGGTGTGGACAGGGCTAATGAAAAACTGTTTTTT.

This clone was counted only a few times. The V and J genes are TRBV5-6 and TRBJ2-5; weak D call: TRBD2 (6 bases). V was cut by 1 base and J by 5 bases, with 15 bases left in between. There are 15 residues in the CDR3. Germline values: CDR1 SGHDT, CDR2 YYEEEE. CDR3: CASSLPVGSGETQYF. The CDR3 bases are TGTGCCAGCAGCTTGCCTGTCGGGAGTGGTGAGACCCAGTACTTC.

A few counts support this clone. The rearrangement links TRBV5-1 to TRBJ1-1; tentative D call: TRBD1 (6 bases). CDR3 length: 16 residues. The V gene's germline CDR1 is SGHRS and CDR2 YFSETQ. V lost 0 bases and J 6 bases, leaving 18 bases between the germline ends. The CDR3 DNA follows: TGCGCCAGCAGCTTGGTAGGTCCAGGGGATGGAGCTGAAGCTTTCTTT. It codes for CASSLVGPGDGAEAFF.

This chain links TRBV7-3 with TRBJ1-6; TRBD1 matches at 7 bases. The germline V gene encodes CDR1 SGHTA and CDR2 FQGTGA. The CDR3 is 17 residues long. V lost 2 bases to trimming and J lost 6 bases; unmatched junction nucleotides: 10. In nucleotides, the CDR3 is TGTGCCAGCAGCTTATTCCACCCCAGACAGGGTAATTCACCCCTCCACTTT. This gives the protein CASSLFHPRQGNSPLHF.

The chain uses TRBV4-2 and TRBJ2-1, with D possibly matching TRBD2 (6 bases). Germline lookup yields CDR1 LGHNA and CDR2 YNFKEQ. V lost 5 bases and J lost 0, with 11 bases in between. The CDR3 covers 15 residues. CDR3 DNA sequence: TGTGCCAGCAGCTCGGGGGTCAGCTCCTACAATGAGCAGTTCTTC. Translation: CASSSGVSSYNEQFF.

This rearrangement joins TRBV7-7 to TRBJ2-7; D is perhaps TRBD1 (5 bases). This CDR3 spans 14 amino acids. In germline, CDR1 is SSHAT, CDR2 FNYEAQ (reference sequence). The V and J ends lost 1 base and 3 bases respectively, with 10 bases between them. The DNA for the CDR3 is TGTGCCAGCAGCTTAGGAGCTAGGGGCTACGAGCAGTACTTC. Its translation is CASSLGARGYEQYF. The full variable domain, with the rest looked up from reference TRBV7-7 and TRBJ2-7, is GAGVSQSPRYKVTKRGQDVTLRCDPISSHATLYWYQQALGQGPEFLTYFNYEAQPDKSGLPSDRFSAERPEGSISTLTIQRTEQRDSAMYRCASSLGARGYEQYFGPGTRLTVT.

This clone was observed once. The chain carries TRBV9 and TRBJ2-7; TRBD2 matches 12 bases. Germline V gene sequence: CDR1 SGDLS, CDR2 YYNGEE. The CDR3 is 15 residues long. V lost 5 bases and J lost 1; bases outside the gene matches: 4. CDR3 protein: CASSRLAGASYEQYF. In DNA form, the CDR3 reads TGTGCCAGCAGTAGACTAGCGGGGGCGTCCTACGAGCAGTACTTC.

The chain is built from TRBV19 and TRBJ2-4, with a tentative D call TRBD1 (6 bases). The CDR3 extends over 18 amino acids. V lost 5 bases, J lost 0 bases, and 20 bases lay in between. Germline loops: CDR1 LNHDA, CDR2 SQIVND (reference sequence). The CDR3 is CASSRPGPGVAAKNIQYF. The CDR3 DNA follows: TGTGCCAGTAGTCGCCCGGGCCCAGGGGTAGCAGCCAAAAACATTCAGTACTTC.

The V call is TRBV6-5, the J call TRBJ1-1, with D possibly matching TRBD1 (5 bases). The V gene's germline CDR1 is MNHEY and CDR2 SVGAGI. This CDR3 is 14 amino acids long. The V gene lost 6 bases and the J gene lost 1 base, with 12 bases spanning the gap. CDR3 protein: CASSGRGSNTEAFF. The CDR3 coding sequence is TGTGCCAGCAGCGGAAGGGGATCGAACACTGAAGCTTTCTTT.

This chain connects TRBV5-4 to TRBJ2-1, with D possibly being TRBD2 (5 bases). V gave up 3 bases and J gave up 10 bases, with 11 bases separating them. This CDR3 contains 12 residues. The germline gives CDR1 SGHNT, CDR2 YYREEE (reference sequence). The CDR3 spells CASSSPRREQFF. The CDR3 DNA follows: TGTGCCAGCAGCTCTCCCCGGAGGGAGCAGTTCTTC.

The J gene is TRBJ2-1, the V gene TRBV4-2; TRBD2 aligns across 7 bases. With 2 bases clipped from V and 10 bases from J, the junction kept 5 bases outside the gene matches. The CDR3 is made up of 13 amino acids. Germline V gene sequence: CDR1 LGHNA, CDR2 YNFKEQ. The CDR3 spells CASSQTLAGEQFF. CDR3 bases: TGTGCCAGCAGCCAAACCTTAGCGGGCGAGCAGTTCTTC.

V and J are TRBV29-1 and TRBJ2-6, with 7 bases fitting TRBD1. Germline lookup yields CDR1 SQVTM and CDR2 ANQGSEA. The CDR3 extends over 15 amino acids. Trimming cost V 3 bases and J 0 bases; bases outside gene matches: 2. CDR3 residues: CSVEGTVSGANVLTF. CDR3 in DNA: TGCAGCGTTGAGGGGACAGTCTCTGGGGCCAACGTCCTGACTTTC.

This chain uses TRBV29-1 with TRBJ2-7, with 7 bases identical to TRBD1. Germline CDR1 SQVTM, CDR2 ANQGSEA. The V gene end was trimmed by 3 bases and the J gene end by 2 bases; junction bases not matched to a gene: 7. The CDR3 covers 14 residues. DNA of the CDR3: TGCAGCGTTGAGGGGACGGACAGGACCTACGAGCAGTACTTC. Its translation: CSVEGTDRTYEQYF.

This chain uses TRBV6-1 with TRBJ1-1; D remains ambiguous. The V end was cut by 2 bases, the J end by 7 bases, with 11 bases between. The CDR3 loop spans 13 amino acids. The germline gives CDR1 MNHNS, CDR2 SASEGT. CDR3 loop: CASSEILEGEAFF. CDR3 in DNA: TGTGCCAGCAGTGAAATCCTAGAGGGTGAAGCTTTCTTT.

The chain couples TRBV10-1 to TRBJ2-5; 13 bases map to TRBD2. Germline-derived CDR1 and CDR2 are WNHNN and SYGVQD (reference sequence). The CDR3 consists of 15 residues. The V gene end was trimmed by 2 bases and the J gene end by 3 bases; junction bases not matched to a gene: 0. CDR3 loop: CASSEGLAGEETQYF. DNA of the CDR3: TGCGCCAGCAGTGAGGGACTAGCGGGAGAAGAGACCCAGTACTTC.

The chain links TRBV28 to TRBJ1-4; TRBD1 agrees at 9 bases. Per the germline V gene, CDR1 is MDHEN and CDR2 is SYDVKM. This CDR3 has 13 residues. J gave up 8 bases and V 6 bases, and 4 bases lay outside the gene matches. The CDR3 DNA reads TGTGCCAGCAGGGGACAGGGCGCGGAAAAACTGTTTTTT. It codes for CASRGQGAEKLFF. The whole variable domain, remainder taken from reference TRBV28 and TRBJ1-4, is DVKVTQSSRYLVKRTGEKVFLECVQDMDHENMFWYRQDPGLGLRLIYFSYDVKMKEKGDIPEGYSVSREKKERFSLILESASTNQTSMYLCASRGQGAEKLFFGSGTQLSVL.

This clone was observed once. The rearrangement uses TRBV4-2 and TRBJ2-3, with 9 bases that match TRBD2. There are 17 residues in the CDR3. V was pared by 3 bases and J by 2 bases, with 9 bases of the junction left unmatched. The V gene's germline CDR1 is LGHNA and CDR2 YNFKEQ. The CDR3 DNA reads as TGTGCCAGCAGCCACGGACTAGCGAAAAGTAACACAGATACGCAGTATTTT. Its translation: CASSHGLAKSNTDTQYF.

The chain recombines TRBV11-2 with TRBJ2-5; 10 bases fit TRBD1. CDR3 length: 13 residues. Germline V gene data show CDR1 as SGHAT and CDR2 as FQNNGV. The ends lost 5 bases at V and 4 bases at J; junction bases unmatched: 1. The CDR3 bases are TGTGCCAGCAGCCGGGACAGGGGAGAGACCCAGTACTTC. The encoded protein is CASSRDRGETQYF.

This clone was seen just once. Other DNA sequences in this sample translate to the same CDR3. The genes are TRBV28 and TRBJ2-1; TRBD2 matches at 9 bases. Germline values: CDR1 MDHEN, CDR2 SYDVKM. J was trimmed by 5 bases and V by 5 bases; bases with no gene match: 4. CDR3 length equals 14 residues. The CDR3 coding sequence is TGTGCCAGCAGTCTGGTAGCGGGAGACAATGAGCAGTTCTTC. Translated, it gives CASSLVAGDNEQFF.

This clone occurred a few times. The gene calls are TRBV6-5 and TRBJ2-5, with 8 nucleotides matching TRBD2. Trimming cost V 8 bases and J 3 bases; bases outside gene matches: 8. The CDR3 has 14 residues. From germline, CDR1 is MNHEY and CDR2 SVGAGI. In DNA, the CDR3 is TGTGCCAGCGGGCTAGCGGGTGGGGAAGAGACCCAGTACTTC. Amino acid sequence: CASGLAGGEETQYF.

The gene calls are TRBV18 and TRBJ1-3; D gene uncertain. CDR1 is KGHSH, CDR2 LQKENI, per germline. This CDR3 is 15 amino acids long. Trimming pared 6 bases from V and 0 bases from J, leaving 12 bases between. CDR3 residues: CASSPESHSGNTIYF. CDR3 nucleotide sequence: TGTGCCAGCTCCCCTGAGAGCCACTCTGGAAACACCATATATTTT.

This clone was found a few times. The genes are TRBV5-8 and TRBJ1-4; a possible D gene is TRBD1 (5 bases). Per the germline V gene, CDR1 is SGHTS and CDR2 is YDEGEE. V dropped 5 bases and J dropped 4 bases, with 15 bases sitting between them. There are 15 residues in the CDR3. The chain's CDR3 is CASRPTGGINEKLFF. The CDR3 bases are TGTGCCAGCAGACCCACGGGGGGGATTAATGAAAAACTGTTTTTT.

J is TRBJ1-2 and V is TRBV19; 12 bases map to TRBD1. From germline, CDR1 is LNHDA and CDR2 SQIVND (reference sequence). The CDR3 covers 16 residues. V lost 5 bases to trimming and J lost 7 bases; unmatched junction nucleotides: 11. CDR3: CASSVSPGTGGTGYTF. The CDR3 bases are TGTGCCAGTAGTGTTTCTCCCGGGACAGGGGGCACTGGCTACACCTTC.

V is TRBV14 and J is TRBJ2-2; 7 bases match TRBD1. CDR1 SGHDN and CDR2 FVKESK come from the germline V gene. After removal of 4 bases from V and 4 bases from J, the junction contained 9 bases not matched to a gene. The CDR3 consists of 16 residues. The CDR3 DNA reads as TGTGCCAGCAGCCTCACGACAGGGATAGGCACCGGGGAGCTGTTTTTT. Protein: CASSLTTGIGTGELFF. Based on the CDR3 plus reference TRBV14 and TRBJ2-2, the full variable domain is EAGVTQFPSHSVIEKGQTVTLRCDPISGHDNLYWYRRVMGKEIKFLLHFVKESKQDESGMPNNRFLAERTGGTYSTLKVQPAELEDSGVYFCASSLTTGIGTGELFFGEGSRLTVL.

For the CDR3, the DNA is TGCGCCAGCAGCTTGGAGGCAGGGGATGAAAAACTGTTTTTT. As protein: CASSLEAGDEKLFF. This sequence joins TRBV5-1 and TRBJ1-4; TRBD1 is a possible D gene (6 bases). V shed 0 bases and J shed 6 bases, with 9 bases lying between them. Germline CDR1 SGHRS, CDR2 YFSETQ. The CDR3 is 14 amino acids.

This rearrangement joins TRBV18 to TRBJ1-5; D is possibly TRBD1 (6 bases). Germline assignment: CDR1 KGHSH and CDR2 LQKENI. The CDR3 is 16 residues long. V was pared by 8 bases and J by 1 base, with 18 bases between. Here the CDR3 DNA reads TGTGCCAGCGGGGAATCGAGGCAGGGGAGCAATCAGCCCCAGCATTTT. It encodes CASGESRQGSNQPQHF.

This clone has just a few counts. The V gene is TRBV2, the J gene TRBJ1-2; weak D call: TRBD1 (5 bases). Trimming removed 4 bases from V and 5 bases from J, with 11 bases in between. The CDR3 is 13 amino acids. CDR1 and CDR2 from the germline V gene are SNHLY and FYNNEI. CDR3 sequence (DNA): TGTGCCAGCAGTGGGGCAGGGAAATATGGCTACACCTTC. Translation gives CASSGAGKYGYTF.